Shown below are 13 T cell receptor beta chains from a single sample sequenced in a study of blood T cells in healthy people across ages. Next came a second PCR, run for about 6 to 12 cycles, which used a sample-barcoded 5' primer along with a J-beta primer mix. TCRdb independently ran MiXCR on the 5' RACE reads; one entry per CDR3 protein. Seen here are approximately 670,000 distinct CDR3 sequences, 35% to 50% observed once, and the top ten hold about 30%. Sequencing was done on a sample of blood. All receptors derive from a man older than 75 in good health.

This clonotype was observed a handful of times. This chain links TRBV11-2 with TRBJ1-4; a possible D gene is TRBD1 (5 bases). The length of the CDR3 is 15 residues. Germline V gene data show CDR1 as SGHAT and CDR2 as FQNNGV. V was shortened by 2 bases and J by 5 bases, with 12 bases between the two germline ends. CDR3: CASSLRHGGNEKLFF. The DNA for the CDR3 is TGTGCCAGCAGCTTAAGACATGGGGGGAATGAAAAACTGTTTTTT.

This sequence joins TRBV5-1 and TRBJ2-1; TRBD2 aligns across 13 bases. This CDR3 region has 16 residues. Trimming removed 4 bases from V and 4 bases from J; junction bases left unmatched: 5. Germline CDR1 is SGHRS and CDR2 is YFSETQ. Written as DNA, the CDR3 is TGCGCCAGCAGCCTACTAGCGGGAGGGCAGTACAATGAGCAGTTCTTC. Its translation is CASSLLAGGQYNEQFF.

The chain employs TRBV3-1 and TRBJ2-4; weak D call: TRBD1 (6 bases). CDR3 length equals 17 residues. Per the germline V gene, CDR1 is LGHDT and CDR2 is YNNKEL (reference sequence). V was cut by 4 bases and J by 0 bases, with 16 bases left in between. CDR3 region: CASSLRGQLLAKNIQYF. CDR3 in DNA: TGTGCCAGCAGCCTCAGGGGCCAACTGCTAGCCAAAAACATTCAGTACTTC.

The chain is built from TRBV28 and TRBJ2-7; the D gene could be TRBD1 or TRBD2 (6 bases each). V gave up 5 bases and J gave up 4 bases, with 18 bases separating them. Germline CDR1 is MDHEN and CDR2 is SYDVKM. The CDR3 contains 15 residues. The CDR3: CASSPEGRGPYEQYF. The CDR3 DNA follows: TGTGCCAGCAGTCCCGAGGGTCGGGGGCCATACGAGCAGTACTTC.

This clonotype was seen a handful of times. The V call is TRBV15, the J call TRBJ2-6, with D unclear. Germline CDR1 LNHNV, CDR2 YYDKDF (reference sequence). The CDR3 sequence is 14 residues long. Trimming shortened V by 7 bases and J by 0 bases, and 7 bases separated the two germline ends. CDR3 loop: CATKSYSGANVLTF. Here the CDR3 DNA reads TGTGCCACCAAGTCCTACTCTGGGGCCAACGTCCTGACTTTC.

The genes are TRBV6-2 or TRBV6-3 and TRBJ2-7, with 8 nucleotides matching TRBD2. The CDR3 contains 18 residues. Germline CDR1 is MNHEY and CDR2 is SVGEGT. V gave up 0 bases and J gave up 7 bases; unmatched junction bases: 17. The CDR3 nucleotides are TGTGCCAGCAGTTACTCGGCGAGCGGGGGCCTCTCCTACAATGAGCAGTACTTC. Its protein is CASSYSASGGLSYNEQYF.

There are a few counts of this clonotype. The chain combines TRBV6-2 or TRBV6-3 with TRBJ2-6; D is possibly TRBD2 (5 bases). Trimming removed 4 bases from V and 2 bases from J, with 12 bases in between. The CDR3 length is 16 residues. CDR1 MNHEY and CDR2 SVGEGT come from the germline V gene. CDR3 loop: CASSFPGKTGANVLTF. The CDR3, as DNA: TGTGCCAGCAGTTTTCCCGGGAAGACTGGGGCCAACGTCCTGACTTTC.

This clonotype was observed a handful of times. V is TRBV7-9 and J is TRBJ1-2, with TRBD1 as a possible D gene (5 bases). This CDR3 region has 14 residues. Looked up from germline, CDR1 is SEHNR and CDR2 is FQNEAQ (reference sequence). Trimming left V 5 bases short and J 7 bases short, with 17 bases between. CDR3 in DNA: TGTGCCAGCAGCCATATCTCAGGGCCCGGTGGCTACACCTTC. Its translation: CASSHISGPGGYTF.

The chain combines TRBV7-2 with TRBJ2-3; 8 positions match TRBD2. Germline CDR1 is SGHTA and CDR2 is FQGNSA. This CDR3 contains 16 residues. V shed 2 bases, J shed 2 bases, and the junction held 6 bases outside the gene matches. The chain's CDR3 is CASSLSERESTDTQYF. The CDR3 DNA is TGTGCCAGCAGCTTATCCGAGCGGGAGTCCACAGATACGCAGTATTTT.

Comments on this clonotype: One base away lies a much larger clone, so this may be a sequencing read error. This chain links TRBV28 with TRBJ2-1, with D possibly matching TRBD2 (6 bases). The CDR3 is 15 amino acids. V lost 6 bases, J lost 9 bases, and 21 bases lay in between. The germline CDR1 and CDR2 sequences are MDHEN and SYDVKM. DNA of the CDR3: TGTGCCAGCAGGTATGGAGGGGCGGGAACGGGTGAGCAGTTCTTC. This sequence encodes CASRYGGAGTGEQFF.

This rearrangement joins TRBV5-6 to TRBJ2-1; D perhaps matches TRBD2 (6 bases). Between the trimmed V and J ends, which lost 4 bases and 2 bases, there was a span of 16 bases. The CDR3 sequence is 16 residues long. Germline V lookup: CDR1 SGHDT, CDR2 YYEEEE. CDR3 residues: CASSPDRGKAYNEQFF. CDR3 in DNA: TGTGCCAGCAGCCCGGACCGGGGGAAAGCCTACAATGAGCAGTTCTTC.

About this clonotype: Mismatch with germline at one junction end may stem from a read error. This chain links TRBV12-3 or TRBV12-4 with TRBJ2-1; TRBD2 aligns across 7 bases. This CDR3 contains 14 residues. Written as DNA, the CDR3 is TGTGCCAGCAGAATTAGAGGGAGGGCCGATGAGCAGTTCTTT. Its translation: CASRIRGRADEQFF.

This clonotype turned up a few times. The chain joins TRBV5-1 to TRBJ2-5, with 7 bases that match TRBD1. Germline V gene sequence: CDR1 SGHRS, CDR2 YFSETQ. V was clipped by 3 bases and J by 2 bases; unmatched bases: 7. This CDR3 has 15 residues. CDR3 in DNA: TGCGCCAGCAGCTCTACCCCGGGACAGCAAGAGACCCAGTACTTC. This sequence encodes CASSSTPGQQETQYF.